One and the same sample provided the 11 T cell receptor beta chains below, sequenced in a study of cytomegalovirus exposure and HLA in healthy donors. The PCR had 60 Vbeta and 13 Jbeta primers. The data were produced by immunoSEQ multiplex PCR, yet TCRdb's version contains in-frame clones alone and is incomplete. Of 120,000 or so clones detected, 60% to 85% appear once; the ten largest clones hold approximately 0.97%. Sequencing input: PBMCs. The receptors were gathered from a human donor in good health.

In nucleotides, the CDR3 is TGTGCCAGCAGCCGAAAACCGACAGGGGACTATGGCTACACCTTC. It codes for CASSRKPTGDYGYTF. The gene calls are TRBV6-5 and TRBJ1-2, with TRBD1 matching over 8 bases. The CDR3 consists of 15 residues. CDR1 MNHEY and CDR2 SVGAGI come from the germline V gene. Unmatched junction bases numbered 9, after V lost 6 bases and J lost 3 bases.

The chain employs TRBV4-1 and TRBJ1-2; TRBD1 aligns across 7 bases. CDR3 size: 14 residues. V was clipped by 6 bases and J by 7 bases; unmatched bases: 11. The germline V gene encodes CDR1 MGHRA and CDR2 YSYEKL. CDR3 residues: CASRRDDRAVGYTF. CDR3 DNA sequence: TGCGCCAGCAGACGAGACGACAGGGCGGTTGGCTACACCTTC.

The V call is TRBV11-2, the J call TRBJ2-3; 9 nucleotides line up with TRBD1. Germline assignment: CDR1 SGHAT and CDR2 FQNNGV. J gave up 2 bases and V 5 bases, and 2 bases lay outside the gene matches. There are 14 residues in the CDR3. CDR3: CASSGQGNTDTQYF. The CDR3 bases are TGTGCCAGCAGCGGACAGGGGAACACAGATACGCAGTATTTT.

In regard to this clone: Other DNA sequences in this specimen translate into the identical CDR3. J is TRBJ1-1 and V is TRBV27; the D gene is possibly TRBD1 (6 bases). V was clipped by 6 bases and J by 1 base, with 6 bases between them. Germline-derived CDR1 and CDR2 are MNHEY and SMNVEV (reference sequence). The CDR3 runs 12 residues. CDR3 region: CASRTGNTEAFF. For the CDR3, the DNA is TGTGCCAGCAGGACAGGGAACACTGAAGCTTTCTTT.

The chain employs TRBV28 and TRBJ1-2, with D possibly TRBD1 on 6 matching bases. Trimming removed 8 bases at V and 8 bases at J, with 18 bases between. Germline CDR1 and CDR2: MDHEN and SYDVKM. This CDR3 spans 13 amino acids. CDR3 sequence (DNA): TGTGCCAGCCTCGTAACAGGGTTACAGGGCTACACCTTC. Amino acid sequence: CASLVTGLQGYTF.

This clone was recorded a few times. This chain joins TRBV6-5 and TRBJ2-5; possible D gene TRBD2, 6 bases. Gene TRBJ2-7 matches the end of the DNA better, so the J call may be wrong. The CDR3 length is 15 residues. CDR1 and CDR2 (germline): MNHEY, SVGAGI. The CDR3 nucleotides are TGTGCCAGCACCAAAGCGGGCAGCGGCTCCTACGAGCAGTACTTC. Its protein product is CASTKAGSGSYEQYF.

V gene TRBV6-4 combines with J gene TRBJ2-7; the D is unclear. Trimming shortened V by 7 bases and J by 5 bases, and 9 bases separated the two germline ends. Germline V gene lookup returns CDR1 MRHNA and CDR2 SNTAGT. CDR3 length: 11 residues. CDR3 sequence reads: CASTDRDEQYF. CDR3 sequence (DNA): TGTGCCAGCACCGATCGGGACGAGCAGTACTTC.

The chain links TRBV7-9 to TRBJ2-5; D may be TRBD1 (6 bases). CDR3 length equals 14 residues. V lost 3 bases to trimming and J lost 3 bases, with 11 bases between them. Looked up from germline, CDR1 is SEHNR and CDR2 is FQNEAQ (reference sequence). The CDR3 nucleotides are TGTGCCAGCAGCTTGTCAGGGGCGGAAGAGACCCAGTACTTC. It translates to CASSLSGAEETQYF.

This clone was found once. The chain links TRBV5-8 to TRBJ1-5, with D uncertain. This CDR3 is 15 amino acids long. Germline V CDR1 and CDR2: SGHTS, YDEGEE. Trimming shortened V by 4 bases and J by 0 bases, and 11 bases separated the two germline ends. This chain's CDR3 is CASSQEGNSNQPQHF. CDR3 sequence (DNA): TGTGCCAGCAGCCAAGAGGGTAATAGCAATCAGCCCCAGCATTTT. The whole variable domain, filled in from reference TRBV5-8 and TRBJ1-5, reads EAGVTQSPTHLIKTRGQQATLRCSPISGHTSVYWYQQALGLGLQFLLWYDEGEERNRGNFPPRFSGRQFPNYSSELNVNALELEDSALYLCASSQEGNSNQPQHFGDGTRLSIL.

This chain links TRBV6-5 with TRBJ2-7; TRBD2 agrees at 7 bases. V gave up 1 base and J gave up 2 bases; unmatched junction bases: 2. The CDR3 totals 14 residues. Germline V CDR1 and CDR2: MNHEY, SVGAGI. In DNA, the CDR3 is TGTGCCAGCAGTTACTTGGGGGGGACCTACGAGCAGTACTTC. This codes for CASSYLGGTYEQYF.

CDR3 in amino acids: CASSIGLVKGRAYEQYF. Written as DNA, the CDR3 is TGTGCCAGTAGTATAGGACTAGTCAAAGGGCGCGCCTACGAGCAGTACTTC. The chain carries TRBV19 and TRBJ2-7; TRBD2 might be the D (6 bases). This CDR3 comprises 17 residues. Trimming left V 1 base short and J 2 bases short, with 18 bases between. Per germline, CDR1 LNHDA and CDR2 SQIVND (reference sequence).